These 23 T cell receptor beta chains share one sample of origin, sequenced in a study of CD8+CD57+ T cells in acquired aplastic anemia. Patients who underwent sequencing had shown CD8+CD57+ cell expansion by flow cytometry. TCR beta VDJ and CDR3 profiles were obtained from a genomic DNA template. From the reads, TCRdb called clonotypes with MiXCR, one entry per CDR3 protein. The data hold 150,000 or so distinct CDR3 sequences, with 40% to 50% observed a single time. The sequencing input was sorted CD4+, CD8+, or CD8+CD57+ T cells (not recorded which) from PBMCs. Receptor source: a human donor with aplastic anemia.

The chain employs TRBV6-1 and TRBJ2-2; D possibly corresponds to TRBD2 (5 bases). V lost 6 bases, J lost 0 bases, and 8 bases lay in between. The CDR3 is 14 amino acids. The germline gives CDR1 MNHNS, CDR2 SASEGT. The CDR3 coding sequence is TGTGCCAGCAGACGACTATCGAACACCGGGGAGCTGTTTTTT. Protein product: CASRRLSNTGELFF.

This clonotype was observed a few times. The J gene is TRBJ1-5, the V gene TRBV25-1; D is unresolved. CDR3 length equals 15 residues. Germline V gene data show CDR1 as MGHDK and CDR2 as SYGVNS. Trimming took 6 bases from V and 3 from J, leaving 15 bases between them. The CDR3 loop is CASSPGPSSNQPQHF. The CDR3, as DNA: TGTGCCAGCAGCCCCGGGCCGAGTTCCAATCAGCCCCAGCATTTT. Combining the CDR3 with reference TRBV25-1 and TRBJ1-5 gives the whole variable domain EADIYQTPRYLVIGTGKKITLECSQTMGHDKMYWYQQDPGMELHLIHYSYGVNSTEKGDLSSESTVSRIRTEHFPLTLESARPSHTSQYLCASSPGPSSNQPQHFGDGTRLSIL.

Concerning this clonotype itself: The junction shows a germline mismatch at one end, possibly a read error. The rearrangement links TRBV4-1 to TRBJ2-5; 7 bases agree with TRBD2. The CDR3 is 13 amino acids. Per germline, CDR1 MGHRA and CDR2 YSYEKL. For the CDR3, the DNA is TGTGCCAGCAGCTGGACTAGTCCAGAGACCCAGTACTTC. Its protein product is CASSWTSPETQYF.

This clonotype was detected ten times or more. J is TRBJ2-1 and V is TRBV5-1; TRBD2 might be the D (6 bases). The CDR3 is 16 amino acids. Trimming cost V 4 bases and J 6 bases, with 20 bases left between them. Per the germline V gene, CDR1 is SGHRS and CDR2 is YFSETQ. CDR3: CASSPGGGIGFNEQFF. The CDR3 DNA follows: TGCGCCAGCAGCCCCGGTGGGGGGATCGGTTTCAATGAGCAGTTCTTC.

In its sample, this clonotype was seen many times. The chain recombines TRBV4-1 with TRBJ1-2; 11 nucleotides line up with TRBD1. The germline V gene has CDR1 MGHRA and CDR2 YSYEKL. The CDR3 spans 18 residues. Unmatched junction bases numbered 10, after V lost 1 base and J lost 3 bases. CDR3 DNA sequence: TGCGCCAGCAGCCAAGGCCCCCAATTGGGACAGGGGGACTATGGCTACACCTTC. Protein sequence: CASSQGPQLGQGDYGYTF.

In this sample, this clonotype turned up many times. The chain couples TRBV5-4 to TRBJ1-6, with D perhaps TRBD1 (5 bases). V gave up 2 bases and J gave up 0 bases, with 15 bases separating them. Germline loops: CDR1 SGHNT, CDR2 YYREEE (reference sequence). This CDR3 contains 18 residues. The CDR3 DNA is TGTGCCAGCAGCTTATTCCGGGGGGGGAGCTCCTATAATTCACCCCTCCACTTT. Its translation: CASSLFRGGSSYNSPLHF.

V is TRBV7-6 and J is TRBJ2-5; D remains unclear. Germline CDR1 is SGHVS and CDR2 is FNYEAQ. V lost 2 bases and J lost 4, with 14 bases in between. The CDR3 has 15 residues. CDR3 sequence: CASSLPWSKGETQYF. CDR3 nucleotides: TGTGCCAGCAGCTTACCTTGGAGTAAGGGAGAGACCCAGTACTTC.

This clonotype was recorded only once. CDR3 amino acids: CASSFIAPYF. CDR3 coding DNA: TGTGCCAGCAGCTTTATTGCCCCGTACTTC. The chain employs TRBV7-8 and TRBJ2-5; D gene uncertain. The CDR3 has 10 residues. V lost 3 bases, J lost 13 bases, and 9 bases lay in between. The germline CDR1 and CDR2 sequences are SGHVS and FQNEAQ.

This chain links TRBV7-9 with TRBJ2-7; 8 bases agree with TRBD1. J was trimmed by 5 bases and V by 1 base; bases with no gene match: 4. The CDR3 contains 14 residues. CDR1 and CDR2 (germline): SEHNR, FQNEAQ (reference sequence). Here the CDR3 reads CASSLGAGGHEQYF. The CDR3 coding sequence is TGTGCCAGCAGCTTAGGGGCAGGGGGCCACGAGCAGTACTTC.

As concerns this clonotype: A read error is possible here, since a much larger clone lies one base away. No conserved phenylalanine or tryptophan ends this CDR3, so it is likely a read error. The chain combines TRBV7-6 with TRBJ1-1; D gene uncertain. Germline V lookup: CDR1 SGHVS, CDR2 FNYEAQ. The CDR3 spans 12 residues. Trimming stripped 3 bases from V and 3 bases from J, with 5 bases between. CDR3 loop: CASSFRDTEAFP. CDR3 DNA sequence: TGTGCCAGCAGCTTCCGTGACACTGAAGCTTTCCCT.

This chain uses TRBV11-1 with TRBJ2-1; 11 nucleotides agree with TRBD2. The CDR3 extends over 16 amino acids. The trim removed 5 bases at V and 6 bases at J, leaving 9 bases unmatched. Germline lookup yields CDR1 SGHAT and CDR2 FQDESV (reference sequence). CDR3 residues: CASSPIAGGQGNEQFF. The CDR3 bases are TGTGCCAGCAGCCCGATAGCGGGGGGGCAGGGCAATGAGCAGTTCTTC.

This clonotype appeared many times. V usage is TRBV5-4 and J usage is TRBJ1-1, with 7 bases identical to TRBD1. The V gene's germline CDR1 is SGHNT and CDR2 YYREEE (reference sequence). The CDR3 loop spans 14 amino acids. Trimming took 4 bases from V and 1 from J; bases not matched to a gene: 4. The CDR3 loop reads CASSGRDRNTEAFF. CDR3 nucleotide sequence: TGTGCCAGCAGCGGCCGGGACAGGAACACTGAAGCTTTCTTT.

This clonotype has a count of ten or more. The chain employs TRBV7-9 and TRBJ2-7; 9 bases match TRBD1. Germline V lookup: CDR1 SEHNR, CDR2 FQNEAQ (reference sequence). The length of the CDR3 is 16 residues. Trimming took 5 bases from V and 3 from J; bases not matched to a gene: 11. In nucleotides, the CDR3 is TGTGCCAGCAGCCCCCAAATGCGGACAGGGGACTACGAGCAGTACTTC. Translated, it gives CASSPQMRTGDYEQYF.

The chain carries TRBV15 and TRBJ2-2; D remains unclear. V dropped 0 bases and J dropped 5 bases, with 7 bases sitting between them. Germline assignment: CDR1 LNHNV and CDR2 YYDKDF (reference sequence). The CDR3 sequence is 14 residues long. The CDR3 reads CATSRDQTTGELFF. The DNA for the CDR3 is TGTGCCACCAGCAGAGATCAGACTACCGGGGAGCTGTTTTTT.

This clonotype was recorded once. One end of the junction does not line up with germline, which may come from a read error. This CDR3 reads CASSADGTGYNEQSF. DNA of the CDR3: TGTGCCAGCAGTGCTGACGGGACAGGGTACAATGAGCAGTCCTTC. V usage is TRBV2 and J usage is TRBJ2-1; 9 bases fit TRBD1. The CDR3 has 15 amino acids. Germline-derived CDR1 and CDR2 are SNHLY and FYNNEI.

The chain is built from TRBV5-8 and TRBJ1-2, with 9 positions matching TRBD1. V shed 4 bases and J 8 bases; nucleotides not matched to a gene: 9. This CDR3 is 14 amino acids long. Per germline, CDR1 SGHTS and CDR2 YDEGEE. The CDR3 sequence is CASSVGTGHEGYTF. The CDR3 bases are TGTGCCAGCAGCGTCGGGACAGGGCATGAAGGCTACACCTTC.

This clonotype was seen at least ten times. This chain connects TRBV15 to TRBJ2-5, with 8 nucleotides matching TRBD1. Germline V gives CDR1 LNHNV, CDR2 YYDKDF (reference sequence). Trimming took 0 bases from V and 0 from J; bases not matched to a gene: 6. This CDR3 is 17 amino acids long. This CDR3 is CATSRDRTGYDQETQYF. DNA for the CDR3: TGTGCCACCAGCAGAGATAGGACAGGGTATGACCAAGAGACCCAGTACTTC.

Regarding this clonotype: The germline gene is not matched at one end of the junction; a read error may be the cause. This sequence joins TRBV7-9 and TRBJ2-3; 8 positions match TRBD1. CDR3 length equals 13 residues. Germline CDR1 SEHNR, CDR2 FQNEAQ (reference sequence). The CDR3 here is CVSSFDRGDTQYF. The CDR3 DNA reads TGTGTCAGCAGCTTCGACAGGGGCGATACGCAGTATTTT.

The sample holds many counts of this clonotype. The chain couples TRBV6-2 or TRBV6-3 to TRBJ2-3; unclear D gene. The ends were cut back, 2 bases at V and 0 bases at J, with 6 bases in the middle. The length of the CDR3 is 14 residues. From germline, CDR1 is MNHEY and CDR2 SVGEGT. The CDR3: CASSYGWSTDTQYF. The CDR3 nucleotides read TGTGCCAGCAGTTACGGCTGGAGCACAGATACGCAGTATTTT.

V is TRBV20-1 and J is TRBJ2-3, with D possibly TRBD2 on 6 matching bases. Germline CDR1 reads DFQATT; CDR2 reads SNEGSKA (reference sequence). This CDR3 is built from 15 residues. Trimming shortened V by 1 base and J by 4 bases, and 15 bases separated the two germline ends. The CDR3 loop is CSARGRLVWADTQYF. CDR3 DNA: TGCAGTGCTAGAGGTAGACTAGTGTGGGCAGATACGCAGTATTTT.

The chain couples TRBV10-3 to TRBJ2-2, with 7 bases fitting TRBD1. Germline-derived CDR1 and CDR2 are ENHRY and SYGVKD. The CDR3 spans 15 residues. The trim removed 10 bases at V and 0 bases at J, leaving 8 bases unmatched. CDR3 coding DNA: TGTGCCACACTACCGGACAGGACGAACACCGGGGAGCTGTTTTTT. Its protein product is CATLPDRTNTGELFF.

This clonotype showed up many times. The rearrangement joins TRBV7-2 to TRBJ1-5; 12 bases are a match to TRBD1. The J segment lost 7 bases and the V segment lost 2 bases, leaving 15 bases of the junction unmatched. Per the germline V gene, CDR1 is SGHTA and CDR2 is FQGNSA. The CDR3 runs to 19 residues. CDR3 protein: CASSLSGPPGQGAGQPQHF. The DNA for the CDR3 is TGTGCCAGCAGCTTATCGGGGCCCCCGGGACAGGGGGCCGGGCAGCCCCAGCATTTT.

This clonotype has a handful of counts. The rearrangement joins TRBV2 to TRBJ1-1; TRBD1 might be the D (5 bases). CDR1 is SNHLY and CDR2 is FYNNEI in the germline V gene. The ends were cut back, 6 bases at V and 1 base at J, with 15 bases in the middle. The CDR3 runs 15 residues. Here the CDR3 reads CASRGLTATNTEAFF. The DNA for the CDR3 is TGTGCCAGCAGAGGATTGACAGCAACGAACACTGAAGCTTTCTTT.